This T cell receptor beta chain was captured by sequencing in a study of T cell repertoires in cytomegalovirus infection. Worth noting for this clonotype: The antigen is undetermined.

CDR1 is LNHNV, CDR2 YYDKDF, per germline (reference sequence). The CDR3 spans 16 residues. V shed 5 bases, J shed 7 bases, and the junction held 14 bases outside the gene matches. TCRdb reprocessed the reads with MiXCR, giving one entry per CDR3 protein. The data show about half a million distinct CDR3 sequences, 30% to 35% seen once. The rearrangement uses TRBV15 and TRBJ1-5; 7 bases align to TRBD1. The starting material was cultured PBMCs, obtained from culture after CMV antigen stimulation. This receptor was obtained from a human donor in good health (CMV status not recorded). Some clones in this sample may be carry-over from other donors' samples. The CDR3 DNA sequence: TGTGCCACCAGCGCCCGGGACAGCCGGTTCTACCAGCCCCAGCATTTT. Translating gives CATSARDSRFYQPQHF.